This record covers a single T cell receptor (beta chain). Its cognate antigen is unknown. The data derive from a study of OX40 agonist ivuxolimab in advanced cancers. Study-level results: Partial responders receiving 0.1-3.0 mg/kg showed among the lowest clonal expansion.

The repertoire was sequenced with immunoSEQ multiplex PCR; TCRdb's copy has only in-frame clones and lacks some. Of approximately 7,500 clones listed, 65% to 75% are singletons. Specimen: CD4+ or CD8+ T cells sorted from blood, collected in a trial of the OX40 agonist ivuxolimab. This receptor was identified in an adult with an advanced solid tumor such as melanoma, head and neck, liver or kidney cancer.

DNA of the CDR3: TGCAGTTCCACGAAAGATACGCAGTATTTT. It codes for CSSTKDTQYF. J is TRBJ2-3 and V is TRBV20-1; D gene uncertain. The CDR3 runs to 10 residues. Trimming shortened V by 8 bases and J by 5 bases, and 8 bases separated the two germline ends. From germline, CDR1 is DFQATT and CDR2 SNEGSKA (reference sequence).